This TCR beta chain is drawn from a study of blood T cell repertoires in COVID-19. On the study more broadly: COVID-19 samples collected from the United States, Italy and Spain covered acute and convalescent phases. Sources were T cells, B-cell-depleted T cells, or PBMCs; the material itself was cDNA or gDNA.

Germline CDR1 LNHDA, CDR2 SQIVND (reference sequence). This CDR3 region has 13 residues. Between the trimmed V and J ends, which lost 5 bases and 5 bases, there was a span of 12 bases. Clones were sequenced by immunoSEQ multiplex PCR, and TCRdb holds only the in-frame ones, with some missing. This sample carries about 300,000 clones, 89% of them seen once, and the ten largest clones take 6.4%. This TCR derives from a man younger than 35 who had recovered from COVID-19. The sample comprised peripheral blood. The V and J genes are TRBV19 and TRBJ1-1; possible D gene TRBD1, 5 bases. CDR3 residues: CASSPNKGTEAFF. DNA for the CDR3: TGTGCCAGTAGTCCGAACAAGGGGACTGAAGCTTTCTTT.